A single sample is the source of the 6 T cell receptor beta chains below, sequenced in a study of T-cell memory formation after mild COVID-19. Each CDR3 protein gets one entry after TCRdb re-called the 5' RACE reads with MiXCR. The sample lists 300,000 to 350,000 distinct CDR3 sequences, around 13% seen once, with about a fifth in the top ten. Sequencing was carried out using PBMCs or a T cell subset sorted from them (not recorded which). The source is a man between 18 and 35 years old who had mild COVID-19 (a few samples of this study predate the infection). Cell type and time point are not known.

This clonotype came up a few times. This rearrangement joins TRBV10-3 to TRBJ2-1; 9 nucleotides match TRBD2. Germline V lookup: CDR1 ENHRY, CDR2 SYGVKD. The CDR3 is 15 amino acids. The V segment lost 4 bases and the J segment 6 bases; nucleotides outside the gene matches: 7. This CDR3 is CAISGTTSGFNEQFF. The CDR3 coding sequence is TGTGCCATCAGTGGAACGACTAGCGGATTCAATGAGCAGTTCTTC.

The chain combines TRBV25-1 with TRBJ1-3, with D unresolved. V lost 6 bases, J lost 3 bases, and 9 bases lay in between. The CDR3 totals 13 residues. The germline V gene has CDR1 MGHDK and CDR2 SYGVNS. The CDR3 loop reads CASSSSRGNTIYF. The CDR3 nucleotides read TGTGCCAGCAGCAGCAGCCGTGGAAACACCATATATTTT.

In its sample, this clonotype was seen a few times. V usage is TRBV9 and J usage is TRBJ2-1; D gene uncertain. The CDR3 loop spans 17 amino acids. Trimming removed 0 bases at V and 5 bases at J, with 18 bases between. Germline V CDR1 and CDR2: SGDLS, YYNGEE. CDR3 sequence: CASSVDSWAGRNNEQFF. DNA of the CDR3: TGTGCCAGCAGCGTAGATTCGTGGGCAGGCCGAAACAATGAGCAGTTCTTC.

This clonotype has at least ten counts. This sequence joins TRBV28 and TRBJ2-3; D remains unclear. V was cut by 2 bases and J by 4 bases, with 4 bases left in between. This CDR3 comprises 12 residues. CDR1 is MDHEN and CDR2 is SYDVKM in the germline V gene. This CDR3 reads CASSLPSDTQYF. The CDR3 DNA reads as TGTGCCAGCAGTTTACCATCAGATACGCAGTATTTT.

The chain employs TRBV11-2 and TRBJ2-2; TRBD2 matches 8 bases. Losses at the gene ends were 2 bases for V and 1 base for J; bases not matched to a gene: 6. Germline V CDR1 and CDR2: SGHAT, FQNNGV. This CDR3 contains 17 residues. The CDR3 DNA reads as TGTGCCAGCAGCTTAATGGCCCTAGCGGGGAACACCGGGGAGCTGTTTTTT. This translates into CASSLMALAGNTGELFF.

The J gene is TRBJ2-2, the V gene TRBV12-3 or TRBV12-4; 8 bases are a match to TRBD2. This CDR3 is built from 15 residues. V was pared by 5 bases and J by 0 bases, with 2 bases of the junction left unmatched. CDR3 in amino acids: CASSSGGTNTGELFF. The CDR3, as DNA: TGTGCCAGCAGTAGCGGGGGAACGAACACCGGGGAGCTGTTTTTT.